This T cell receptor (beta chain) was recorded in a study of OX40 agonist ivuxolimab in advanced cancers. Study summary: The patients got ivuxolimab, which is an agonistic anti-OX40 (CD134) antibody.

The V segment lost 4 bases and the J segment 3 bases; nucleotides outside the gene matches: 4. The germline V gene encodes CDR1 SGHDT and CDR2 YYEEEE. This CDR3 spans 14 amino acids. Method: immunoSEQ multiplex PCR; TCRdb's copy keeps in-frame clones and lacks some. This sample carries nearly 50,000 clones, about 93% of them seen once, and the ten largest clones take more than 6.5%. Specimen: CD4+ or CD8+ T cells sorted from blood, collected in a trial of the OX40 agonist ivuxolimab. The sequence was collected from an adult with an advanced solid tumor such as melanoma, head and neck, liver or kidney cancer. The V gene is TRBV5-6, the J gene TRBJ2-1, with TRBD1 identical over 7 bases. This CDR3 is CASSLDRIYNEQFF. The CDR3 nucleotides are TGTGCCAGCAGCCTGGACAGGATCTACAATGAGCAGTTCTTC.